This T cell receptor beta chain was profiled in a study of T-cell reconstitution after alpha-beta-depleted transplantation in children. Overall study results and limits: The study traced high day-60 TCRbeta diversity in some patients to surviving recipient T cells and thymic progenitors. By one year post-transplant, T-cell counts and diversity largely arose from T cells that were newly produced.

Germline CDR1 KGHDR, CDR2 SFDVKD. Trimming removed 3 bases from V and 3 bases from J, with 11 bases in between. The CDR3 is 15 amino acids. It was with unique molecular identifiers that the TCRbeta library was prepared. Via MiXCR, TCRdb re-called the PCR reads, giving one row per CDR3 protein. The table lists approximately 9,000 distinct CDR3 sequences, around 17% of them singletons, with 70% to 90% in the top ten. Ten or more counts support this clonotype. What it recognizes is unknown. The rearrangement joins TRBV24-1 to TRBJ2-1; no definite D call. The sequence derives from a girl under three years old who had a stem cell transplant for combined immunodeficiency, so the T cells may come from the graft donor. Sequencing used PBMCs, mostly from graft donor cells, obtained 60 days after TCRalphabeta/CD19-depleted stem cell transplant. The CDR3 is CATSDPVAGYNEQFF. Here the CDR3 DNA reads TGTGCCACCAGTGATCCAGTAGCAGGCTACAATGAGCAGTTCTTC.